The rows below give T cell receptor beta chains drawn from one sample of a study of T-cell reconstitution after alpha-beta-depleted transplantation in children. TCRdb called the PCR reads again in MiXCR, with one record for every CDR3 protein. Among around 370,000 distinct CDR3 sequences, 10% to 13% were seen once, and the ten largest hold 2.4%. The source was PBMCs from the stem cell graft donor, collected from the stem cell graft. The receptors come from a human donor who donated a stem cell graft to a child with acute lymphoblastic leukemia. The CDR3 runs from the conserved cysteine through the conserved F or W. Fields, in order: CDR3 protein, clone size, V gene. A clone size is listed for some rows: how often the clone was seen (once, few, many), or a class if it is expanded.

cdr3_aa: CASSFRSGQGTYEQYF; clone_size: NA; v_call: TRBV5-1
cdr3_aa: CASSVRDLGGEQFF; clone_size: NA; v_call: TRBV19
cdr3_aa: CASSPREGGVEKLFF; clone_size: NA; v_call: TRBV6-1
cdr3_aa: CASSRGRATQETQYF; clone_size: few; v_call: TRBV6-1
cdr3_aa: CSARPGDF; clone_size: many; v_call: TRBV20-1
cdr3_aa: CSARGSGSYEQYF; clone_size: few; v_call: TRBV20-1
cdr3_aa: CASSVARWGEQYF; clone_size: few; v_call: TRBV9
cdr3_aa: CASSRGGAKNIQYF; clone_size: few; v_call: TRBV7-9
cdr3_aa: CASSLGGMFSTEAFF; clone_size: NA; v_call: TRBV2
cdr3_aa: CSAIGTHPEQYF; clone_size: NA; v_call: TRBV20-1
cdr3_aa: CASSPGTGGIYGYTF; clone_size: few; v_call: TRBV7-6
cdr3_aa: CASSQGLAVPENNEQFF; clone_size: few; v_call: TRBV5-1
cdr3_aa: CSARTGLYNSPLHF; clone_size: NA; v_call: TRBV20-1
cdr3_aa: CSATGRETDTQYF; clone_size: few; v_call: TRBV29-1
cdr3_aa: CASSGGQGAGNIQYF; clone_size: few; v_call: TRBV10-2
cdr3_aa: CSVEGQAGQGSYEQYF; clone_size: few; v_call: TRBV29-1
cdr3_aa: CASSGQNEKLFF; clone_size: many; v_call: TRBV12-3/TRBV12-4
cdr3_aa: CASSSTRETQYF; clone_size: many; v_call: TRBV12-3/TRBV12-4
cdr3_aa: CAISPQGPGSSYNEQFF; clone_size: many; v_call: TRBV10-3
cdr3_aa: CASTRRHEQFF; clone_size: many; v_call: TRBV12-3/TRBV12-4
cdr3_aa: CASSYDGGTPLSGELFF; clone_size: many; v_call: TRBV6-5
cdr3_aa: CASSATRNTEAFF; clone_size: many; v_call: TRBV6-1
cdr3_aa: CACRGGNEQFF; clone_size: few; v_call: TRBV30
cdr3_aa: CASSEQGTMNTEAFF; clone_size: NA; v_call: TRBV7-9
cdr3_aa: CASSSGWVEGMNTEAFF; clone_size: many; v_call: TRBV5-6
cdr3_aa: CASSPRTGVGRFLNTEAFF; clone_size: NA; v_call: TRBV5-1
cdr3_aa: CASSLDTGQRIQYF; clone_size: NA; v_call: TRBV5-1
cdr3_aa: CSASALAGRYNEQFF; clone_size: NA; v_call: TRBV20-1
cdr3_aa: CSARELAATSTDTQYF; clone_size: once; v_call: TRBV20-1
cdr3_aa: CASSPPSSSTGELFF; clone_size: few; v_call: TRBV7-2
cdr3_aa: CASTSPPGGNTEAFF; clone_size: NA; v_call: TRBV28
cdr3_aa: CASSLLAGGFYEQFF; clone_size: NA; v_call: TRBV7-6
cdr3_aa: CAIRAPERSGGEQFF; clone_size: few; v_call: TRBV10-3
cdr3_aa: CAISEPTSGGHYTDTQYF; clone_size: NA; v_call: TRBV10-3
cdr3_aa: CARGLAGDSGIQYF; clone_size: few; v_call: TRBV2
cdr3_aa: CSVVRTSGRDTQYF; clone_size: few; v_call: TRBV29-1
cdr3_aa: CASSPSILATDTQYF; clone_size: few; v_call: TRBV14
cdr3_aa: CATGTGGYEQYF; clone_size: few; v_call: TRBV6-5
cdr3_aa: CASSKGQISNQPQHF; clone_size: few; v_call: TRBV6-1
cdr3_aa: CSLAGVSGELFF; clone_size: few; v_call: TRBV29-1